These 31 T cell receptor beta chains originate from one sample sequenced in a study of T cell changes during pregnancy in multiple sclerosis. Assay used: immunoSEQ multiplex PCR; TCRdb lists only in-frame clones, some missing. The sample holds 60,000 to 85,000 clones, roughly 94% seen once. The input for sequencing was peripheral blood, taken in the second trimester of pregnancy. These receptors originate from a female donor in good health, enrolled as a control in a pregnancy study.

The chain uses TRBV27 and TRBJ1-1; 11 bases are a match to TRBD1. Germline V lookup: CDR1 MNHEY, CDR2 SMNVEV (reference sequence). The CDR3 is 15 amino acids. V dropped 5 bases and J dropped 4; count of bases not matched to a gene: 6. The CDR3 loop is CASSIAGTGGTEAFF. In nucleotides, the CDR3 is TGTGCCAGCAGTATTGCCGGGACAGGGGGCACTGAAGCTTTCTTT.

CDR3 region: CASSDRTGGINIQYF. CDR3 nucleotides: TGTGCCAGCAGTGACCGGACAGGGGGGATAAACATTCAGTACTTC. The chain combines TRBV27 with TRBJ2-4; 10 bases line up with TRBD1. Per the germline V gene, CDR1 is MNHEY and CDR2 is SMNVEV (reference sequence). The V and J ends lost 5 bases and 6 bases, in that order; junction bases with no gene match: 7. The CDR3 runs to 15 residues.

The rearrangement joins TRBV30 to TRBJ1-2, with a tentative D call TRBD1 (5 bases). V lost 6 bases to trimming and J lost 4 bases, with 6 bases between them. CDR3 length: 10 amino acids. Germline V lookup: CDR1 GTSNPN, CDR2 SVGIG (reference sequence). CDR3 region: CACDSYGYTF. In nucleotides, the CDR3 is TGTGCCTGCGACAGCTATGGCTACACCTTC. Full variable domain (outside the CDR3, taken from reference TRBV30 and TRBJ1-2): SQTIHQWPATLVQPVGSPLSLECTVEGTSNPNLYWYRQAAGRGLQLLFYSVGIGQISSEVPQNLSASRPQDRQFILSSKKLLLSDSGFYLCACDSYGYTFGSGTRLTVV.

The gene calls are TRBV4-1 and TRBJ1-2; D may be TRBD1 (6 bases). Trimming pared 2 bases from V and 6 bases from J, leaving 10 bases between. Germline CDR1 and CDR2: MGHRA and YSYEKL. The CDR3 runs 13 residues. In DNA form, the CDR3 reads TGCGCCAGCAGCCAACTACAGGGAAATGGCTACACCTTC. Translated: CASSQLQGNGYTF.

V usage is TRBV25-1 and J usage is TRBJ2-3; D is uncertain. V lost 3 bases, J lost 7 bases, and 8 bases lay in between. The CDR3 has 12 residues. Germline V gene data show CDR1 as MGHDK and CDR2 as SYGVNS. CDR3 amino acids: CASSELEYTQYF. DNA of the CDR3: TGTGCCAGCAGTGAGCTAGAATATACGCAGTATTTT.

The J gene is TRBJ2-7, the V gene TRBV7-2; 7 nucleotides align to TRBD2. V lost 5 bases, J lost 4 bases, and 8 bases stayed unmatched. This CDR3 comprises 14 residues. The germline CDR1 and CDR2 sequences are SGHTA and FQGNSA. In DNA form, the CDR3 reads TGTGCCAGCAGCCCAAAGACTAGCCATTACGAGCAGTACTTC. This sequence encodes CASSPKTSHYEQYF.

The chain links TRBV5-8 to TRBJ1-1; the D is unclear. V was clipped by 4 bases and J by 4 bases, with 17 bases between them. CDR1 and CDR2 from the germline V gene are SGHTS and YDEGEE. This CDR3 spans 15 amino acids. The CDR3 nucleotides are TGTGCCAGCAGCGCCCCGGACGGGGAGTCCACTGAAGCTTTCTTT. It encodes CASSAPDGESTEAFF.

V is TRBV6-1 and J is TRBJ2-3; 10 bases are a match to TRBD2. The CDR3 is 16 residues long. CDR1 and CDR2 (germline): MNHNS, SASEGT. V lost 1 base to trimming and J lost 5 bases; unmatched junction nucleotides: 6. The CDR3 reads CASSEVDSGGRDTQYF. CDR3 nucleotides: TGTGCCAGCAGTGAAGTGGATAGCGGGGGGCGAGATACGCAGTATTTT.

This chain links TRBV5-1 with TRBJ2-6, with D tentatively TRBD2 (5 bases). Per the germline V gene, CDR1 is SGHRS and CDR2 is YFSETQ. Trimming removed 4 bases at V and 0 bases at J, with 8 bases between. This CDR3 has 15 amino acids. CDR3 nucleotides: TGCGCCAGCAGCCCGGGAAGCTCTGGGGCCAACGTCCTGACTTTC. It yields the protein CASSPGSSGANVLTF.

The chain joins TRBV6-5 to TRBJ2-3, with TRBD2 identical over 13 bases. V was pared by 4 bases and J by 6 bases, with 4 bases of the junction left unmatched. This CDR3 is 15 amino acids long. CDR1 is MNHEY, CDR2 SVGAGI, per germline. The CDR3 region has the DNA TGTGCCAGCAGTTTACTAGCGGGAGGGCCGGATACGCAGTATTTT. This codes for CASSLLAGGPDTQYF.

The V call is TRBV5-1, the J call TRBJ2-5; 10 bases fit TRBD2. Trimming cost V 0 bases and J 5 bases; bases outside gene matches: 13. CDR1 is SGHRS and CDR2 is YFSETQ in the germline V gene. CDR3 size: 18 residues. CDR3 sequence reads: CASSLGGSSGGSSETQYF. CDR3 nucleotides: TGCGCCAGCAGCTTGGGGGGGTCTAGCGGGGGAAGTTCGGAGACCCAGTACTTC.

The chain joins TRBV25-1 to TRBJ2-5; 7 bases fit TRBD2. V gave up 4 bases and J gave up 4 bases; unmatched junction bases: 3. The CDR3 is 13 amino acids. Germline V gene data show CDR1 as MGHDK and CDR2 as SYGVNS. The chain's CDR3 is CASSGLAPETQYF. The CDR3 DNA follows: TGTGCCAGCAGTGGACTAGCTCCAGAGACCCAGTACTTC.

The chain couples TRBV4-1 to TRBJ1-1; D unclear. V lost 1 base, J lost 5 bases, and 11 bases lay in between. The germline V gene encodes CDR1 MGHRA and CDR2 YSYEKL. There are 14 residues in the CDR3. The CDR3 sequence: CASSQVGRETEAFF. CDR3 DNA sequence: TGCGCCAGCAGCCAAGTTGGTCGGGAAACTGAAGCTTTCTTT.

The chain joins TRBV28 to TRBJ1-2; D may be TRBD1 (6 bases). V lost 2 bases to trimming and J lost 1 base, with 8 bases between them. The CDR3 consists of 14 residues. Germline V gene data show CDR1 as MDHEN and CDR2 as SYDVKM. The CDR3 sequence is CASSLNRDNYGYTF. CDR3 nucleotide sequence: TGTGCCAGCAGTTTAAACAGGGATAACTATGGCTACACCTTC.

This chain connects TRBV5-6 to TRBJ1-6; the D is unclear. V was cut by 4 bases and J by 9 bases, with 23 bases left in between. The CDR3 is made up of 17 amino acids. Germline loops: CDR1 SGHDT, CDR2 YYEEEE. The CDR3 is CASSAPQERGKGSPLHF. In DNA, the CDR3 is TGTGCCAGCAGCGCACCTCAGGAGCGGGGTAAAGGTTCACCCCTCCACTTT.

The chain combines TRBV28 with TRBJ2-4; 9 bases fit TRBD2. The J segment lost 6 bases and the V segment lost 5 bases, leaving 5 bases of the junction unmatched. Per the germline V gene, CDR1 is MDHEN and CDR2 is SYDVKM. There are 14 residues in the CDR3. The chain's CDR3 is CASSGGTSLNIQYF. The DNA of the CDR3 is TGTGCCAGCAGTGGCGGGACTAGCCTAAACATTCAGTACTTC.

This clone was seen just once. The chain carries TRBV18 and TRBJ2-2, with TRBD1 matching 7 bases. The CDR3 sequence is 14 residues long. Germline CDR1 is KGHSH and CDR2 is LQKENI. The junction had 3 bases not matched to a gene; V was cut back by 3 bases and J by 5 bases. The DNA for the CDR3 is TGTGCCAGCTCACCGACAGGGAGTACCGGGGAGCTGTTTTTT. Its translation: CASSPTGSTGELFF.

The chain recombines TRBV6-5 with TRBJ2-2; D ambiguous. The CDR3 runs 14 residues. The V and J ends lost 10 bases and 0 bases respectively, with 12 bases between them. Germline CDR1 MNHEY, CDR2 SVGAGI. CDR3 in amino acids: CATRPGTNTGELFF. DNA for the CDR3: TGTGCCACCAGACCCGGTACGAACACCGGGGAGCTGTTTTTT.

The V call is TRBV25-1, the J call TRBJ1-1; 12 nucleotides align to TRBD1. The CDR3 extends over 15 amino acids. Germline V gene data show CDR1 as MGHDK and CDR2 as SYGVNS. V lost 7 bases and J lost 7; bases outside the gene matches: 10. The CDR3 nucleotides read TGTGCCAGCACCTCGGGACAGGGGGCCTGGAATGAAGCTTTCTTT. The encoded protein is CASTSGQGAWNEAFF.

This clone was counted a few times. The chain joins TRBV5-6 to TRBJ1-5; maybe TRBD1 (5 bases). The germline gives CDR1 SGHDT, CDR2 YYEEEE. Trimming removed 4 bases from V and 7 bases from J, with 9 bases in between. CDR3 size: 12 residues. Here the CDR3 reads CASSTTEQPQHF. CDR3 in DNA: TGTGCCAGCAGCACGACAGAACAGCCCCAGCATTTT.

To note about this clone: The junction departs from the called germline gene at one end, perhaps through a read error. This chain connects TRBV27 to TRBJ2-1, with 11 bases lining up with TRBD2. Germline V gene data show CDR1 as MNHEY and CDR2 as SMNVEV (reference sequence). There are 15 residues in the CDR3. DNA of the CDR3: TGTGCCAGCACTTTAATAGCGGGAGGGCTGGATGAGCAGTTCTTC. Its translation is CASTLIAGGLDEQFF.

This clone is a singleton in its sample. The junction and the germline gene differ at one end; a read error may be behind it. The chain is built from TRBV7-7 and TRBJ2-5; D remains ambiguous. This CDR3 spans 13 amino acids. Germline V gene sequence: CDR1 SSHAT, CDR2 FNYEAQ (reference sequence). CDR3 protein: CASSLGPQETQYF. Here the CDR3 DNA reads TGTGCTAGCAGCTTAGGTCCGCAAGAGACCCAGTACTTC.

The rearrangement links TRBV5-1 to TRBJ2-2; TRBD1 aligns across 8 bases. V was pared by 1 base and J by 0 bases, with 11 bases of the junction left unmatched. CDR1 is SGHRS, CDR2 YFSETQ, per germline. This CDR3 is 19 amino acids long. In nucleotides, the CDR3 is TGCGCCAGCAGCTTGAGCGCCGGGACAGGTATAACGAACACCGGGGAGCTGTTTTTT. As protein: CASSLSAGTGITNTGELFF.

The chain uses TRBV5-4 and TRBJ2-3, with D unresolved. Trimming took off 5 bases at V and 4 bases at J, with 14 bases between the two ends. Germline assignment: CDR1 SGHNT and CDR2 YYREEE (reference sequence). The CDR3 is 14 amino acids. CDR3 nucleotides: TGTGCCAGCAGACCTTTGGCCGCACCAGATACGCAGTATTTT. Translated, it gives CASRPLAAPDTQYF.

This chain uses TRBV13 with TRBJ1-2, with D possibly TRBD1 on 5 matching bases. V was clipped by 3 bases and J by 7 bases, with 15 bases between them. In germline, CDR1 is PRHDT, CDR2 FYEKMQ (reference sequence). The CDR3 sequence is 14 residues long. CDR3 loop: CASSFGRGSGGYTF. In DNA, the CDR3 is TGTGCCAGCAGCTTTGGGCGGGGCTCTGGTGGCTACACCTTC.

The genes are TRBV25-1 and TRBJ2-3, with 9 bases identical to TRBD1. The CDR3 is 15 residues long. J gave up 4 bases and V 4 bases, and 6 bases lay outside the gene matches. Germline CDR1 reads MGHDK; CDR2 reads SYGVNS. CDR3 sequence: CASSVTGGAADTQYF. The CDR3 bases are TGTGCCAGCAGTGTCACAGGGGGCGCCGCAGATACGCAGTATTTT.

The chain links TRBV28 to TRBJ2-3; 13 bases fit TRBD2. Trimming removed 6 bases from V and 3 bases from J; junction bases left unmatched: 3. The CDR3 runs 15 residues. CDR1 is MDHEN, CDR2 SYDVKM, per germline. This CDR3 reads CASSTTSGGTDTQYF. The CDR3 DNA reads as TGTGCCAGCAGCACGACTAGCGGGGGGACAGATACGCAGTATTTT. The full variable domain, completed using reference TRBV28 and TRBJ2-3, is DVKVTQSSRYLVKRTGEKVFLECVQDMDHENMFWYRQDPGLGLRLIYFSYDVKMKEKGDIPEGYSVSREKKERFSLILESASTNQTSMYLCASSTTSGGTDTQYFGPGTRLTVL.

This rearrangement joins TRBV7-2 to TRBJ2-1; tentative D call: TRBD2 (6 bases). This CDR3 contains 16 residues. V gave up 6 bases and J gave up 8 bases, with 23 bases separating them. Germline V lookup: CDR1 SGHTA, CDR2 FQGNSA. Here the CDR3 DNA reads TGTGCCAGCAGGCTCGGACCTAGCGCCCAAGGGGATGAGCAGTTCTTC. Its protein product is CASRLGPSAQGDEQFF.

The J gene is TRBJ2-7, the V gene TRBV18, with 15 nucleotides matching TRBD2. CDR3 length equals 17 residues. The germline CDR1 and CDR2 sequences are KGHSH and LQKENI. J lost 6 bases, V lost 5 bases, and 11 bases had no gene match. CDR3 sequence reads: CASSSQPPGLAGGEQYF. DNA of the CDR3: TGTGCCAGCTCAAGCCAGCCACCGGGACTAGCGGGAGGCGAGCAGTACTTC.

This clone showed up just a few times. The rearrangement links TRBV29-1 to TRBJ2-1, with 13 nucleotides matching TRBD2. The CDR3 consists of 16 residues. From germline, CDR1 is SQVTM and CDR2 ANQGSEA. V lost 6 bases, J lost 8 bases, and 13 bases stayed unmatched. CDR3 protein: CSVEATSGRHFYEQFF. The CDR3 DNA sequence: TGCAGCGTCGAGGCGACTAGCGGGAGGCATTTTTATGAGCAGTTCTTC.

V is TRBV7-9 and J is TRBJ2-7; possible D gene TRBD1, 6 bases. Germline V gives CDR1 SEHNR, CDR2 FQNEAQ (reference sequence). The length of the CDR3 is 13 residues. V gave up 2 bases and J gave up 5 bases, with 10 bases separating them. CDR3 sequence: CASSLQGTDEQYF. The CDR3 bases are TGTGCCAGCAGCTTACAGGGGACCGACGAGCAGTACTTC.